These 30 T cell receptor beta chains came from one sample sequenced in a study of CD8 T cells in ankylosing spondylitis. TCRdb re-derived calls from the 5' RACE reads in MiXCR, one entry per CDR3 protein. This table holds roughly 260,000 distinct CDR3 sequences, roughly 20% found once. The sequencing input was blood, either unsorted or a sorted T cell fraction (not recorded which). The receptors stem from a male donor with ankylosing spondylitis or in good health (not recorded which).

This clonotype appeared many times. The chain carries TRBV5-1 and TRBJ1-1; D is ambiguous. Germline V gives CDR1 SGHRS, CDR2 YFSETQ. V lost 3 bases and J 2 bases, leaving 8 bases between the germline ends. This CDR3 has 13 residues. The DNA of the CDR3 is TGCGCCAGCAGCTCCGACATAAACACTGAAGCTTTCTTT. Its protein is CASSSDINTEAFF.

This clonotype was seen only a few times. The chain joins TRBV5-1 to TRBJ2-2; D gene unclear. The CDR3 runs 15 residues. Germline assignment: CDR1 SGHRS and CDR2 YFSETQ. Trimming removed 1 base at V and 5 bases at J, with 12 bases between. CDR3 DNA sequence: TGCGCCAGCAGCTTGAGTGGGGATCGGACCGGGGAGCTGTTTTTT. This sequence encodes CASSLSGDRTGELFF.

This clonotype was recorded at least ten times. CDR3 DNA: TGTGCCAGCAGCATTCGACTAGCGGGCGACCAAGAGACCCAGTACTTC. This gives the protein CASSIRLAGDQETQYF. The rearrangement links TRBV7-8 to TRBJ2-5; 10 bases line up with TRBD2. Germline V lookup: CDR1 SGHVS, CDR2 FQNEAQ. The J segment lost 0 bases and the V segment lost 5 bases, leaving 6 bases of the junction unmatched. This CDR3 has 16 amino acids.

This clonotype was found a few times. The V and J genes are TRBV20-1 and TRBJ1-4, with no clear D. Trimming pared 3 bases from V and 6 bases from J, leaving 11 bases between. The CDR3 runs 13 residues. CDR1 DFQATT and CDR2 SNEGSKA come from the germline V gene (reference sequence). The CDR3 DNA sequence: TGCAGTGCTAGGGATCGTCTCGATGAAAAACTGTTTTTT. This encodes CSARDRLDEKLFF.

About this clonotype itself: At one of its ends the junction is not consistent with the germline gene, which may arise from a read error. The rearrangement links TRBV3-1 to TRBJ2-5, with D tentatively TRBD1 (5 bases). The CDR3 runs to 11 residues. Germline CDR1 and CDR2: LGHDT and YNNKEL (reference sequence). The CDR3 DNA reads as TGTGCCAGCAGCCAAGGTCAGGGCTTGGACTTC. Its translation: CASSQGQGLDF.

This clonotype was counted between two and nine times. The chain is built from TRBV7-2 and TRBJ2-3; tentatively, D is TRBD2 (5 bases). Germline V gene lookup returns CDR1 SGHTA and CDR2 FQGNSA. This CDR3 has 16 residues. V lost 5 bases and J lost 2, with 17 bases in between. This CDR3 reads CASSTPAGGVTDTQYF. The DNA of the CDR3 is TGTGCCAGCAGCACCCCGGCGGGTGGGGTCACAGATACGCAGTATTTT.

The chain uses TRBV9 and TRBJ1-2; TRBD1 matches 8 bases. V lost 4 bases to trimming and J lost 6 bases; unmatched junction nucleotides: 5. Germline CDR1 is SGDLS and CDR2 is YYNGEE. The CDR3 runs 13 residues. The CDR3 loop reads CASSFGQGDGYTF. Here the CDR3 DNA reads TGTGCCAGCAGCTTCGGACAGGGAGATGGCTACACCTTC.

The CDR3 loop is CASSLEGFDNQPQHF. The CDR3 nucleotides are TGCGCCAGCAGCTTGGAGGGGTTTGACAATCAGCCCCAGCATTTT. The chain has TRBV5-1 and TRBJ1-5, with TRBD1 as a possible D gene (5 bases). V was pared by 0 bases and J by 3 bases, with 10 bases between. Germline lookup yields CDR1 SGHRS and CDR2 YFSETQ. The CDR3 loop spans 15 amino acids.

This clonotype was counted between two and nine times. V usage is TRBV5-1 and J usage is TRBJ1-5; 8 bases are a match to TRBD1. Germline V gene data show CDR1 as SGHRS and CDR2 as YFSETQ. The junction had 6 bases not matched to a gene; V was cut back by 4 bases and J by 6 bases. This CDR3 is built from 14 residues. The CDR3 reads CASSPQGGPQPQHF. In DNA form, the CDR3 reads TGCGCCAGCAGCCCACAGGGGGGTCCTCAGCCCCAGCATTTT.

The chain employs TRBV29-1 and TRBJ2-2; D is unresolved. Germline assignment: CDR1 SQVTM and CDR2 ANQGSEA. The V end was cut by 0 bases, the J end by 7 bases, with 9 bases between. The CDR3 loop spans 13 amino acids. The CDR3 loop reads CSVEDRRYGELFF. Written as DNA, the CDR3 is TGCAGCGTTGAAGATCGTCGGTACGGGGAGCTGTTTTTT.

This clonotype was found many times. The chain links TRBV10-3 to TRBJ2-1; 7 bases agree with TRBD1. The germline gives CDR1 ENHRY, CDR2 SYGVKD. The CDR3 has 15 residues. Germline trimming cut 8 bases from V and 1 base from J; bases unmatched to any gene: 8. The DNA of the CDR3 is TGTGCCATCGGTACCGGGGACAGTTCCTACAATGAGCAGTTCTTC. Amino acids: CAIGTGDSSYNEQFF.

The V and J genes are TRBV15 and TRBJ2-1; 12 bases agree with TRBD2. With 0 bases clipped from V and 8 bases from J, the junction kept 5 bases outside the gene matches. Germline V gene data show CDR1 as LNHNV and CDR2 as YYDKDF (reference sequence). The CDR3 is 16 residues long. CDR3 amino acids: CATSRELLAGGDEQFF. The CDR3 DNA reads as TGTGCCACCAGCAGAGAATTACTAGCGGGGGGCGATGAGCAGTTCTTC.

This clonotype was found many times. This sequence joins TRBV4-1 and TRBJ1-6; D is ambiguous. V lost 1 base and J 11 bases, leaving 6 bases between the germline ends. The CDR3 loop spans 12 amino acids. CDR1 MGHRA and CDR2 YSYEKL come from the germline V gene. As DNA, the CDR3 is TGCGCCAGCAGCCAAGGTTACCCACCCCTCCACTTT. It codes for CASSQGYPPLHF.

The rearrangement uses TRBV6-5 and TRBJ2-1, with 9 bases that match TRBD2. CDR3 size: 15 residues. The germline V gene encodes CDR1 MNHEY and CDR2 SVGAGI. This CDR3 is CARALGGGGYNEQFF. The CDR3 nucleotides read TGTGCTCGGGCCCTAGGCGGGGGGGGATACAATGAGCAGTTCTTC.

The V call is TRBV3-1, the J call TRBJ2-5, with 11 bases fitting TRBD2. In germline, CDR1 is LGHDT, CDR2 YNNKEL (reference sequence). V lost 4 bases and J lost 2; bases outside the gene matches: 9. The CDR3 is made up of 17 amino acids. CDR3 region: CASSLSGTSGLQETQYF. Written as DNA, the CDR3 is TGTGCCAGCAGCCTTTCCGGGACTAGCGGTTTACAAGAGACCCAGTACTTC.

The V and J genes are TRBV12-3 or TRBV12-4 and TRBJ1-3; D ambiguous. Deletions cut 6 bases from V and 4 bases from J, with 25 bases between. The length of the CDR3 is 18 residues. This CDR3 reads CASSPGSKTQGPGNTIYF. CDR3 nucleotides: TGTGCCAGCAGCCCTGGATCGAAAACCCAAGGCCCAGGAAACACCATATATTTT.

The chain combines TRBV7-8 with TRBJ2-3, with 7 positions matching TRBD2. The V and J ends lost 5 bases and 0 bases, in that order; junction bases with no gene match: 14. Per the germline V gene, CDR1 is SGHVS and CDR2 is FQNEAQ. This CDR3 region has 18 residues. The CDR3 protein is CASSALGLGGSSTDTQYF. DNA of the CDR3: TGTGCCAGCAGCGCCCTGGGGCTCGGCGGGAGCAGCACAGATACGCAGTATTTT.

The V gene is TRBV5-1, the J gene TRBJ2-1; D unresolved. The V gene's germline CDR1 is SGHRS and CDR2 YFSETQ. The ends were cut back, 4 bases at V and 2 bases at J, with 13 bases in the middle. The CDR3 runs to 15 residues. The CDR3 bases are TGCGCCAGCAGCGTCGACCAAGAGGCCTACAATGAGCAGTTCTTC. Its protein product is CASSVDQEAYNEQFF.

The rearrangement uses TRBV6-1 and TRBJ1-2, with 10 nucleotides matching TRBD1. The CDR3 covers 15 residues. V trimming: 5 bases; J trimming: 2 bases; junction bases outside the gene matches: 5. CDR1 and CDR2 from the germline V gene are MNHNS and SASEGT. CDR3 bases: TGTGCCAGCAGTCAAAGACAGGGGGCGAACTATGGCTACACCTTC. Its translation is CASSQRQGANYGYTF.

The chain joins TRBV9 to TRBJ2-2; TRBD2 matches at 9 bases. Germline CDR1 is SGDLS and CDR2 is YYNGEE. The CDR3 runs 17 residues. Losses at the gene ends were 0 bases for V and 2 bases for J; bases not matched to a gene: 5. The CDR3 DNA reads as TGTGCCAGCAGCGTAGCCCAGCGGGGGGCAAACACCGGGGAGCTGTTTTTT. This sequence encodes CASSVAQRGANTGELFF.

To note about this clonotype: A read error may account for a junction end that differs from germline. V usage is TRBV9 and J usage is TRBJ1-5, with 11 bases that match TRBD1. The length of the CDR3 is 19 residues. CDR1 SGDLS and CDR2 YYNGEE come from the germline V gene. CDR3 nucleotides: TGTGCCAGTAGCGTGTGGCGGACAGGGGGCGATCCGTGCGCGCAGCCCCAGCATTTT. Protein: CASSVWRTGGDPCAQPQHF.

This clonotype was recorded many times. The V and J genes are TRBV4-1 and TRBJ1-1; D unresolved. The V end was cut by 1 base, the J end by 1 base, with 19 bases between. CDR1 is MGHRA and CDR2 is YSYEKL in the germline V gene. The CDR3 sequence is 18 residues long. The DNA of the CDR3 is TGCGCCAGCAGCCAAGTAAACTTGGTTATCTCGTCGAACACTGAAGCTTTCTTT. Protein sequence: CASSQVNLVISSNTEAFF.

The V gene is TRBV6-6, the J gene TRBJ2-1, with 7 bases aligning to TRBD2. Germline assignment: CDR1 MNHNY and CDR2 SVGAGI (reference sequence). The CDR3 totals 11 residues. Trimming at V came to 10 bases and at J to 4 bases, leaving 1 base not matched to a gene. The CDR3 here is CATSGYNEQFF. The CDR3 DNA reads TGTGCCACTAGCGGATACAATGAGCAGTTCTTC.

This clonotype was picked up many times. This chain links TRBV10-3 with TRBJ1-1; D remains ambiguous. The CDR3 sequence is 13 residues long. Germline V gene data show CDR1 as ENHRY and CDR2 as SYGVKD. Trimming removed 4 bases from V and 1 base from J, with 7 bases in between. CDR3 amino acids: CAISGAGNTEAFF. The CDR3 DNA reads as TGTGCCATCAGTGGGGCAGGGAACACTGAAGCTTTCTTT.

This clonotype was detected a few times. The chain uses TRBV11-2 and TRBJ2-4; possibly TRBD1 for D (5 bases). Trimming shortened V by 1 base and J by 7 bases, and 11 bases separated the two germline ends. The length of the CDR3 is 14 residues. Germline CDR1 is SGHAT and CDR2 is FQNNGV. The CDR3 here is CASSLGGLVNIQYF. CDR3 nucleotides: TGTGCCAGCAGCTTAGGGGGCCTGGTGAACATTCAGTACTTC.

The chain uses TRBV7-6 and TRBJ1-3; D is undetermined. The CDR3 extends over 14 amino acids. CDR1 and CDR2 (germline): SGHVS, FNYEAQ. V was clipped by 1 base and J by 5 bases, with 9 bases between them. In DNA form, the CDR3 reads TGTGCCAGCAGCTTAGGCAGGACTCGAAACACCATATATTTT. This gives the protein CASSLGRTRNTIYF.

The chain employs TRBV12-3 or TRBV12-4 and TRBJ1-1; the D is unclear. This CDR3 spans 14 amino acids. Trimming stripped 2 bases from V and 7 bases from J, with 14 bases between. This CDR3 reads CASSLNGFELEAFF. The CDR3 bases are TGTGCCAGCAGTTTAAACGGGTTTGAACTTGAAGCTTTCTTT.

The rearrangement joins TRBV6-2 or TRBV6-3 to TRBJ2-3; D is ambiguous. Looked up from germline, CDR1 is MNHEY and CDR2 is SVGEGT. This CDR3 is 11 amino acids long. Trimming took 3 bases from V and 7 from J, leaving 5 bases between them. The CDR3 nucleotides read TGTGCCAGCAGTTATGGAAATACGCAGTATTTT. Translation: CASSYGNTQYF.

This clonotype has just a few counts. The rearrangement links TRBV28 to TRBJ2-7; D remains unclear. Germline V gives CDR1 MDHEN, CDR2 SYDVKM. The CDR3 has 14 residues. V gave up 9 bases and J gave up 2 bases, with 17 bases separating them. The CDR3 DNA is TGTGCCAGTACCTCGGTAGGCGAAGCCTACGAGCAGTACGTC. It codes for CASTSVGEAYEQYV.

The sample holds a few counts of this clonotype. The chain links TRBV2 to TRBJ2-1, with 10 nucleotides matching TRBD2. This CDR3 is built from 15 residues. With 6 bases clipped from V and 7 bases from J, the junction kept 9 bases outside the gene matches. Germline-derived CDR1 and CDR2 are SNHLY and FYNNEI. The CDR3 region has the DNA TGTGCCAGCAGAGCCTTGAGCGGGGGGGCAAATGAGCAGTTCTTC. It yields the protein CASRALSGGANEQFF.